What follows are 29 T cell receptor beta chains derived from one specimen sequenced in a study of blood T cell repertoires in COVID-19. Sequenced by immunoSEQ multiplex PCR; TCRdb stores in-frame clones only, minus some. In the table there are more than 300,000 clones, about 92% of which are singletons. The sequencing input was PBMCs or T cells enriched from blood (not recorded which). These receptors originate from a woman aged 25-40 years who had recovered from COVID-19.

This chain connects TRBV28 to TRBJ1-2; D is unresolved. The CDR3 runs 14 residues. Germline loops: CDR1 MDHEN, CDR2 SYDVKM. Deletions cut 3 bases from V and 5 bases from J, with 13 bases between. CDR3 protein: CASSFTVTPYGYTF. The CDR3 bases are TGTGCCAGCAGTTTTACAGTGACCCCATATGGCTACACCTTC.

The rearrangement joins TRBV19 to TRBJ2-2; TRBD1 matches at 9 bases. This CDR3 comprises 18 residues. Losses at the gene ends were 7 bases for V and 3 bases for J; bases not matched to a gene: 15. Germline V gene lookup returns CDR1 LNHDA and CDR2 SQIVND (reference sequence). The CDR3 sequence: CASMRDRDLSSDTGELFF. CDR3 in DNA: TGTGCCAGTATGCGGGACAGGGACCTTTCTAGTGACACCGGGGAGCTGTTTTTT.

This sequence joins TRBV3-1 (or the pseudogene TRBV3-2) and TRBJ1-1, with TRBD1 matching over 7 bases. V trimming: 5 bases; J trimming: 2 bases; junction bases outside the gene matches: 11. Germline V gene data show CDR1 as LGHDT and CDR2 as YNNKEL (reference sequence). The CDR3 is 16 residues long. CDR3: CASSNSLQGLNTEAFF. CDR3 bases: TGTGCCAGCAGCAATAGTTTACAGGGGCTAAACACTGAAGCTTTCTTT.

This clone was seen only once. The chain carries TRBV11-2 and TRBJ1-6; unclear D gene. V was cut by 4 bases and J by 6 bases, with 7 bases left in between. The germline V gene encodes CDR1 SGHAT and CDR2 FQNNGV. This CDR3 contains 13 residues. DNA for the CDR3: TGTGCCAGCAGCTCCCGGGGTAATTCACCCCTCCACTTT. Translation gives CASSSRGNSPLHF.

The rearrangement links TRBV19 to TRBJ1-1; TRBD1 might be the D (6 bases). Germline CDR1 is LNHDA and CDR2 is SQIVND (reference sequence). The CDR3 is 14 residues long. V lost 6 bases to trimming and J lost 5 bases, with 16 bases between them. The CDR3 region is CASSPDRFRTEAFF. CDR3 nucleotides: TGTGCCAGTAGCCCTGACAGGTTTCGTACTGAAGCTTTCTTT.

The chain has TRBV6-6 and TRBJ2-1, with 11 bases that match TRBD1. CDR1 and CDR2 (germline): MNHNY, SVGAGI (reference sequence). The CDR3 contains 14 residues. The V segment lost 4 bases and the J segment 9 bases; nucleotides outside the gene matches: 5. CDR3 amino acids: CASSLGTGGFEQFF. Written as DNA, the CDR3 is TGTGCCAGCAGTTTAGGGACAGGGGGATTTGAGCAGTTCTTC.

The chain has TRBV7-8 and TRBJ1-4; maybe TRBD1 (6 bases). The V end lost 5 bases, the J end lost 8 bases, and 15 bases lay between the germline ends. Germline lookup yields CDR1 SGHVS and CDR2 FQNEAQ. This CDR3 is built from 14 residues. The CDR3 is CASSQTQGREKLFF. CDR3 sequence (DNA): TGTGCCAGCAGCCAGACACAGGGTCGGGAAAAACTGTTTTTT.

Notes on this clone: One junction end disagrees with the germline gene, perhaps due to a read error. V and J are TRBV7-7 and TRBJ1-3; 8 bases match TRBD1. CDR1 and CDR2 from the germline V gene are SSHAT and FNYEAQ (reference sequence). The CDR3 is 16 amino acids. In DNA, the CDR3 is TGTGCTAGCAGCTTCACAGGGGGAAACTCTGGAAACACCATATATTTT. It is translated as CASSFTGGNSGNTIYF.

The chain couples TRBV6-2 or TRBV6-3 to TRBJ2-2, with 8 bases lining up with TRBD1. With V trimmed by 5 bases and J by 0 bases, 5 bases remained unmatched. Per germline, CDR1 MNHEY and CDR2 SVGEGT. This CDR3 spans 16 amino acids. DNA for the CDR3: TGTGCCAGCAGTCCGGACAGGGCCCCGAACACCGGGGAGCTGTTTTTT. Protein: CASSPDRAPNTGELFF.

The genes are TRBV3-1 (or the pseudogene TRBV3-2) and TRBJ1-6, with D uncertain. Germline-derived CDR1 and CDR2 are LGHDT and YNNKEL (reference sequence). V gave up 2 bases and J gave up 0 bases, with 14 bases separating them. This CDR3 has 18 amino acids. CDR3 in DNA: TGTGCCAGCAGCCAACCCGGCCAGGCGAGCTCCTATAATTCACCCCTCCACTTT. Protein sequence: CASSQPGQASSYNSPLHF.

The CDR3 reads CASSERAGQGLLFNQPQHF. CDR3 nucleotide sequence: TGTGCCAGCAGTGAAAGGGCAGGACAGGGCCTCCTCTTCAATCAGCCCCAGCATTTT. The gene calls are TRBV6-1 and TRBJ1-5; TRBD1 matches 8 bases. V shed 2 bases and J 3 bases; nucleotides not matched to a gene: 15. CDR1 and CDR2 from the germline V gene are MNHNS and SASEGT. This CDR3 region has 19 residues.

The chain links TRBV28 to TRBJ1-1; a possible D gene is TRBD1 (5 bases). V lost 11 bases to trimming and J lost 4 bases, with 17 bases between them. The CDR3 extends over 13 amino acids. Germline V gene sequence: CDR1 MDHEN, CDR2 SYDVKM. The CDR3 sequence is CAANPGDSTEAFF. The CDR3 bases are TGTGCCGCTAACCCGGGGGATAGCACTGAAGCTTTCTTT.

This rearrangement joins TRBV19 to TRBJ2-2, with D unresolved. Germline loops: CDR1 LNHDA, CDR2 SQIVND (reference sequence). Trimming cost V 8 bases and J 2 bases, with 21 bases left between them. CDR3 length: 17 amino acids. The CDR3 protein is CASGGDPRGANTGELFF. CDR3 coding DNA: TGTGCCAGTGGTGGAGACCCACGCGGAGCAAACACCGGGGAGCTGTTTTTT.

V and J are TRBV28 and TRBJ2-2; 7 nucleotides match TRBD1. This CDR3 contains 14 residues. The J segment lost 5 bases and the V segment lost 7 bases, leaving 7 bases of the junction unmatched. Germline V CDR1 and CDR2: MDHEN, SYDVKM. CDR3 sequence reads: CASTSGTATGELFF. The CDR3 nucleotides are TGTGCCAGCACCTCCGGGACAGCTACCGGGGAGCTGTTTTTT.

The chain carries TRBV6-2 or TRBV6-3 and TRBJ2-7, with D tentatively TRBD1 (5 bases). CDR1 MNHEY and CDR2 SVGEGT come from the germline V gene. Trimming removed 0 bases at V and 0 bases at J, with 12 bases between. The CDR3 contains 16 residues. CDR3 coding DNA: TGTGCCAGCAGTTACTCGCTGGACACCTACTCCTACGAGCAGTACTTC. Residues: CASSYSLDTYSYEQYF.

CDR3 nucleotide sequence: TGTGCCAGCAGCTTATTCCCAGGGGACGAAAAACTGTTTTTT. Its protein is CASSLFPGDEKLFF. The V and J genes are TRBV7-8 and TRBJ1-4, with a weak D call TRBD1 (6 bases). Germline V gives CDR1 SGHVS, CDR2 FQNEAQ. The CDR3 is 14 amino acids. The V end was cut by 2 bases, the J end by 8 bases, with 12 bases between. Drawing the rest from reference TRBV7-8 and TRBJ1-4, the complete variable domain is GAGVSQSPRYKVAKRGQDVALRCDPISGHVSLFWYQQALGQGPEFLTYFQNEAQLDKSGLPSDRFFAERPEGSVSTLKIQRTQQEDSAVYLCASSLFPGDEKLFFGSGTQLSVL.

The CDR3 reads CASSDGRLTEAFF. The CDR3 bases are TGTGCCAGCAGTGACGGGAGGCTAACTGAAGCTTTCTTT. This chain joins TRBV2 and TRBJ1-1; no definite D call. Germline assignment: CDR1 SNHLY and CDR2 FYNNEI. CDR3 length equals 13 residues. Trimming shortened V by 3 bases and J by 5 bases, and 10 bases separated the two germline ends.

The gene calls are TRBV3-1 (or the pseudogene TRBV3-2) and TRBJ2-5, with 9 bases identical to TRBD2. The CDR3 length is 15 residues. The germline V gene encodes CDR1 LGHDT and CDR2 YNNKEL (reference sequence). V lost 10 bases, J lost 2 bases, and 11 bases stayed unmatched. The CDR3, as DNA: TGTGCCACCCCCCGCCGACTAGCGGTGCAAGAGACCCAGTACTTC. This codes for CATPRRLAVQETQYF.

V is TRBV12-3 or TRBV12-4 and J is TRBJ2-5, with TRBD2 as a possible D gene (5 bases). The length of the CDR3 is 13 residues. Trimming stripped 2 bases from V and 7 bases from J, with 11 bases between. The DNA for the CDR3 is TGTGCCAGCAGTTTACGGCTAGCCGGGACCCAGTACTTC. It yields the protein CASSLRLAGTQYF.

The rearrangement uses TRBV12-3 or TRBV12-4 and TRBJ1-2, with D maybe TRBD1 (5 bases). V lost 6 bases, J lost 2 bases, and 10 bases lay in between. The CDR3 contains 13 residues. The CDR3 sequence: CASREEGNYGYTF. As DNA, the CDR3 is TGTGCCAGCAGGGAGGAGGGGAACTATGGCTACACCTTC.

The V gene is TRBV6-4, the J gene TRBJ1-4; D remains unclear. The V gene lost 8 bases and the J gene lost 4 bases, with 17 bases spanning the gap. CDR3 size: 15 residues. The germline gives CDR1 MRHNA, CDR2 SNTAGT. The CDR3 sequence: CASLPTRLINEKLFF. The CDR3 DNA reads as TGTGCCAGCCTCCCCACCCGGTTAATTAATGAAAAACTGTTTTTT.

This chain joins TRBV19 and TRBJ1-2; 8 positions match TRBD1. Looked up from germline, CDR1 is LNHDA and CDR2 is SQIVND (reference sequence). The length of the CDR3 is 15 residues. The V segment lost 3 bases and the J segment 4 bases; nucleotides outside the gene matches: 7. The CDR3 is CASSIPETGGYGYTF. In DNA, the CDR3 is TGTGCCAGTAGTATTCCGGAAACAGGGGGCTATGGCTACACCTTC.

The rearrangement joins TRBV3-1 (or the pseudogene TRBV3-2) to TRBJ2-3; no reliable D call. The CDR3 loop spans 15 amino acids. The V and J ends lost 0 bases and 5 bases respectively, with 12 bases between them. Germline V gene lookup returns CDR1 LGHDT and CDR2 YNNKEL (reference sequence). The DNA for the CDR3 is TGTGCCAGCAGCCAAGATTTAAGCCGTGGAGATACGCAGTATTTT. It codes for CASSQDLSRGDTQYF.

The rearrangement links TRBV28 to TRBJ1-5; possible D gene TRBD1, 5 bases. CDR3 length: 17 amino acids. V was shortened by 9 bases and J by 3 bases, with 24 bases between the two germline ends. Germline values: CDR1 MDHEN, CDR2 SYDVKM. The CDR3 DNA follows: TGTGCCAGTCAACCCGGGGACTTCCAAGGAGTCAATCAGCCCCAGCATTTT. This gives the protein CASQPGDFQGVNQPQHF.

This chain joins TRBV7-8 and TRBJ1-3, with 7 bases identical to TRBD1. V lost 4 bases to trimming and J lost 5 bases; unmatched junction nucleotides: 5. Germline values: CDR1 SGHVS, CDR2 FQNEAQ. The CDR3 is 14 amino acids. The CDR3 sequence: CASSSGTDRNTIYF. The DNA for the CDR3 is TGTGCCAGCAGCTCCGGGACAGACAGAAACACCATATATTTT.

The gene calls are TRBV4-3 and TRBJ2-7, with D tentatively TRBD2 (5 bases). V was shortened by 0 bases and J by 6 bases, with 12 bases between the two germline ends. The CDR3 sequence is 14 residues long. The germline V gene has CDR1 LGHNA and CDR2 YSLEER. CDR3 bases: TGCGCCAGCAGCCAAGAGGGGAGCGGAGGCGAGCAGTACTTC. It codes for CASSQEGSGGEQYF.

This rearrangement joins TRBV18 to TRBJ1-4; TRBD1 matches at 9 bases. The CDR3 runs 15 residues. V was pared by 3 bases and J by 8 bases, with 7 bases of the junction left unmatched. Germline V CDR1 and CDR2: KGHSH, LQKENI. The CDR3 loop is CASSPPDRGREKLFF. Here the CDR3 DNA reads TGTGCCAGCTCACCTCCCGACAGGGGGAGGGAAAAACTGTTTTTT.

This clone appeared many times. The chain joins TRBV30 to TRBJ1-6; TRBD1 agrees at 8 bases. The CDR3 covers 13 residues. Unmatched junction bases numbered 4, after V lost 3 bases and J lost 9 bases. CDR1 is GTSNPN, CDR2 SVGIG, per germline (reference sequence). In DNA, the CDR3 is TGTGCCTGGAGCGGAACAGGGGGTTCACCCCTCCACTTT. This sequence encodes CAWSGTGGSPLHF.

The DNA for the CDR3 is TGTGCCAGCAGCCCCTACCACCTAGGGGCAGAGCAGTACTTC. As protein: CASSPYHLGAEQYF. The gene calls are TRBV7-9 and TRBJ2-7, with a tentative D call TRBD1 (5 bases). V gave up 5 bases and J gave up 7 bases, with 18 bases separating them. Germline CDR1 is SEHNR and CDR2 is FQNEAQ (reference sequence). The CDR3 runs to 14 residues.